A single TCR beta chain is shown here with its context. No antigen is known for it. The entry originates in a study of CD8 T cells in ankylosing spondylitis. Study findings and constraints: As reported, disease-linked clones showed significant enrichment in matched ankylosing spondylitis synovial fluid. CD8+ cells made up the disease-linked clones, which were relatively rare in peripheral blood. Earlier authors reported some of these motif variants in reactive arthritis synovial fluid and blood. Typical of ankylosing spondylitis blood, it appeared, was a TCR beta motif of fewer than ten highly homologous variants.

TCR beta libraries were made by quantitative 5'-RACE with molecular barcodes. A single record per CDR3 protein comes from TCRdb applying MiXCR to the 5' RACE reads. The sample records roughly 700,000 distinct CDR3 sequences, under 20% being singletons. The receptor comes from a male donor with ankylosing spondylitis. Specimen: blood, either unsorted or a sorted T cell fraction (not recorded which).

As DNA, the CDR3 is TGTGCCAGCAGCTTAATGTATAGGGCATTAAGGGATGAGCAGTTCTTC. It yields the protein CASSLMYRALRDEQFF. The rearrangement uses TRBV7-8 and TRBJ2-1; D is ambiguous. Germline CDR1 SGHVS, CDR2 FQNEAQ. Trimming removed 2 bases at V and 8 bases at J, with 19 bases between. The CDR3 length is 16 residues. The entire variable domain, with the rest obtained from reference TRBV7-8 and TRBJ2-1, is as follows: GAGVSQSPRYKVAKRGQDVALRCDPISGHVSLFWYQQALGQGPEFLTYFQNEAQLDKSGLPSDRFFAERPEGSVSTLKIQRTQQEDSAVYLCASSLMYRALRDEQFFGPGTRLTVL.